Below are 21 T cell receptor beta chains sequenced from a single sample in a study of blood T cell repertoires in COVID-19. TCRdb's copy holds only in-frame clones and misses some; the assay was immunoSEQ multiplex PCR. The sample contains roughly 250,000 clones, around 83% of which appear only once. Source material: peripheral blood. All receptors come from a man aged 40-49 years with active or convalescent COVID-19.

This clone has only a few counts. The CDR3 DNA reads TGTGCCAGCAGTTTCAGGCAGGGAGGCTTTGAGCAGTTCTTC. It translates to CASSFRQGGFEQFF. V is TRBV27 and J is TRBJ2-1; D is possibly TRBD2 (6 bases). Germline-derived CDR1 and CDR2 are MNHEY and SMNVEV (reference sequence). The CDR3 length is 14 residues. With 3 bases removed from V and 9 bases from J, the gap between germline ends came to 15 bases.

The CDR3 loop reads CASSLHDREKVVAFF. The CDR3, as DNA: TGCGCCAGCAGCTTGCATGACAGGGAGAAGGTGGTAGCTTTCTTT. V gene TRBV5-1 combines with J gene TRBJ1-1, with 7 nucleotides matching TRBD1. The CDR3 runs to 15 residues. Trimming removed 1 base from V and 10 bases from J; junction bases left unmatched: 13. CDR1 SGHRS and CDR2 YFSETQ come from the germline V gene.

The J gene is TRBJ1-1, the V gene TRBV5-1; 8 nucleotides align to TRBD1. Looked up from germline, CDR1 is SGHRS and CDR2 is YFSETQ. J was trimmed by 3 bases and V by 2 bases; bases with no gene match: 3. There are 14 residues in the CDR3. The CDR3 protein is CASSFRGPYTEAFF. CDR3 nucleotide sequence: TGCGCCAGCAGCTTCAGGGGGCCTTACACTGAAGCTTTCTTT.

Here the CDR3 reads CASSPKMGAGGMSYEQYF. CDR3 DNA sequence: TGCGCCAGCAGCCCCAAGATGGGAGCGGGGGGGATGTCCTACGAGCAGTACTTC. V and J are TRBV4-1 and TRBJ2-7; 10 positions match TRBD2. CDR3 length equals 18 residues. CDR1 and CDR2 (germline): MGHRA, YSYEKL. The ends lost 4 bases at V and 1 base at J; junction bases unmatched: 13.

The genes are TRBV6-5 and TRBJ2-4; D gene unclear. The CDR3 runs to 13 residues. V was pared by 2 bases and J by 6 bases, with 8 bases between. Germline CDR1 reads MNHEY; CDR2 reads SVGAGI. The CDR3 here is CASSYGPGNIQYF. DNA for the CDR3: TGTGCCAGCAGTTACGGTCCGGGAAACATTCAGTACTTC.

This chain's CDR3 is CASSPNPGFRNEQYF. The CDR3 DNA reads TGTGCCAGCAGCCCTAATCCAGGGTTTCGTAACGAGCAGTACTTC. The rearrangement links TRBV7-6 to TRBJ2-7; weak D call: TRBD1 (5 bases). The V end was cut by 5 bases, the J end by 5 bases, with 19 bases between. There are 15 residues in the CDR3. Germline CDR1 SGHVS, CDR2 FNYEAQ.

V gene TRBV24-1 combines with J gene TRBJ2-2; 9 bases are a match to TRBD1. The CDR3 runs 17 residues. J was trimmed by 1 base and V by 5 bases; bases with no gene match: 7. CDR1 is KGHDR and CDR2 is SFDVKD in the germline V gene. CDR3 in amino acids: CATSALPGQGNTGELFF. The CDR3 DNA sequence: TGTGCCACCAGTGCCTTGCCGGGACAGGGGAACACCGGGGAGCTGTTTTTT.

The chain is built from TRBV6-6 and TRBJ1-2; D is undetermined. CDR1 is MNHNY and CDR2 is SVGAGI in the germline V gene (reference sequence). The CDR3 has 13 residues. Trimming removed 6 bases from V and 7 bases from J, with 15 bases in between. The CDR3 protein is CASSPRLLSGYTF. The CDR3 region has the DNA TGTGCCAGCAGCCCCCGTCTTTTGAGTGGCTACACCTTC.

The chain has TRBV19 and TRBJ2-1; TRBD1 matches at 10 bases. The CDR3 contains 16 residues. Per the germline V gene, CDR1 is LNHDA and CDR2 is SQIVND (reference sequence). Germline trimming cut 2 bases from V and 1 base from J; bases unmatched to any gene: 2. The CDR3 reads CASSITGQGSYNEQFF. CDR3 coding DNA: TGTGCCAGTAGTATAACGGGACAGGGGTCCTACAATGAGCAGTTCTTC. The full variable domain, completed using reference TRBV19 and TRBJ2-1, is DGGITQSPKYLFRKEGQNVTLSCEQNLNHDAMYWYRQDPGQGLRLIYYSQIVNDFQKGDIAEGYSVSREKKESFPLTVTSAQKNPTAFYLCASSITGQGSYNEQFFGPGTRLTVL.

The chain has TRBV3-1 (or the pseudogene TRBV3-2) and TRBJ1-2; D is uncertain. The V end was cut by 0 bases, the J end by 1 base, with 12 bases between. From germline, CDR1 is LGHDT and CDR2 YNNKEL (reference sequence). This CDR3 comprises 16 residues. The CDR3 here is CASSQDTVLNNYGYTF. The CDR3 nucleotides read TGTGCCAGCAGCCAAGATACAGTGCTTAATAACTATGGCTACACCTTC.

CDR3 nucleotide sequence: TGCGCCAGCAGCTGGGGGGGAACAGGGAACTATGGCTACACCTTC. Translating it yields CASSWGGTGNYGYTF. V and J are TRBV5-1 and TRBJ1-2; possible D gene TRBD1, 6 bases. Germline V gene lookup returns CDR1 SGHRS and CDR2 YFSETQ. V was pared by 3 bases and J by 2 bases, with 14 bases between. This CDR3 is built from 15 residues.

V is TRBV19 and J is TRBJ1-1, with a possible D match to TRBD1 (6 bases). The CDR3 length is 14 residues. Germline CDR1 LNHDA, CDR2 SQIVND (reference sequence). Trimming shortened V by 6 bases and J by 2 bases, and 13 bases separated the two germline ends. CDR3 protein: CASSTGGQNTEAFF. CDR3 DNA sequence: TGTGCCAGTAGCACCGGGGGGCAAAACACTGAAGCTTTCTTT.

This clone was counted once. CDR3 region: CASSPWEGGGGSYNEQFF. The CDR3 DNA reads as TGTGCCAGCAGCCCGTGGGAGGGCGGGGGAGGGTCCTACAATGAGCAGTTCTTC. This chain joins TRBV3-1 (or the pseudogene TRBV3-2) and TRBJ2-1, with 7 bases lining up with TRBD2. The germline gives CDR1 LGHDT, CDR2 YNNKEL (reference sequence). The J segment lost 1 base and the V segment lost 4 bases, leaving 13 bases of the junction unmatched. The CDR3 totals 18 residues.

The chain joins TRBV7-8 to TRBJ2-2, with 9 bases identical to TRBD2. In germline, CDR1 is SGHVS, CDR2 FQNEAQ. The junction had 14 bases not matched to a gene; V was cut back by 0 bases and J by 6 bases. The CDR3 is made up of 19 amino acids. CDR3 loop: CASSLATAVAGVFAGELFF. In DNA form, the CDR3 reads TGTGCCAGCAGCTTAGCGACAGCCGTAGCGGGAGTATTCGCCGGGGAGCTGTTTTTT.

Regarding this clone: Other DNA sequences in this sample translate to the same CDR3. The chain uses TRBV5-1 and TRBJ2-7; 9 nucleotides agree with TRBD1. J gave up 2 bases and V 4 bases, and 4 bases lay outside the gene matches. CDR1 is SGHRS, CDR2 YFSETQ, per germline. The CDR3 covers 14 residues. As DNA, the CDR3 is TGCGCCAGCAGCCCTGGGACAGGGCCCTACGAGCAGTACTTC. Encoded protein: CASSPGTGPYEQYF.

J is TRBJ2-3 and V is TRBV3-1 (or the pseudogene TRBV3-2), with a tentative D call TRBD1 (6 bases). The CDR3 loop spans 14 amino acids. Looked up from germline, CDR1 is LGHDT and CDR2 is YNNKEL (reference sequence). The V and J ends lost 6 bases and 0 bases respectively, with 10 bases between them. CDR3 residues: CASRQGTSTDTQYF. CDR3 nucleotides: TGTGCCAGCAGACAGGGTACTAGCACAGATACGCAGTATTTT.

The V and J genes are TRBV28 and TRBJ1-5; 11 bases map to TRBD1. V lost 5 bases, J lost 0 bases, and 15 bases stayed unmatched. This CDR3 has 20 residues. CDR1 is MDHEN, CDR2 SYDVKM, per germline. Here the CDR3 DNA reads TGTGCCAGCAGTCCACGGACAGGGGGCCGATGGGTGGGTAGCAATCAGCCCCAGCATTTT. It codes for CASSPRTGGRWVGSNQPQHF.

The chain has TRBV5-1 and TRBJ2-1, with D unresolved. The CDR3 has 13 amino acids. The germline CDR1 and CDR2 sequences are SGHRS and YFSETQ. With 6 bases removed from V and 5 bases from J, the gap between germline ends came to 12 bases. The CDR3, as DNA: TGCGCCAGCACGAACCTCAGGAACAATGAGCAGTTCTTC. Translating gives CASTNLRNNEQFF.

The gene calls are TRBV27 and TRBJ2-1; a possible D gene is TRBD2 (6 bases). Germline V CDR1 and CDR2: MNHEY, SMNVEV (reference sequence). Trimming pared 2 bases from V and 5 bases from J, leaving 13 bases between. The CDR3 covers 15 residues. The CDR3 region is CASSLRAGRNNEQFF. The CDR3 DNA follows: TGTGCCAGCAGTTTAAGAGCGGGTCGGAACAATGAGCAGTTCTTC.

V is TRBV5-1 and J is TRBJ2-1, with 11 bases fitting TRBD2. Per germline, CDR1 SGHRS and CDR2 YFSETQ. The CDR3 is made up of 15 amino acids. Unmatched junction bases numbered 7, after V lost 1 base and J lost 10 bases. CDR3 sequence reads: CASSLLLAGAPEQFF. The CDR3, as DNA: TGCGCCAGCAGCTTGTTACTAGCGGGAGCCCCCGAGCAGTTCTTC.

The chain links TRBV12-5 to TRBJ2-7; TRBD1 matches 8 bases. Per the germline V gene, CDR1 is LGHNT and CDR2 is FRNRAP. This CDR3 contains 15 residues. J gave up 5 bases and V 5 bases, and 11 bases lay outside the gene matches. The CDR3 spells CASGRMDRVVHEQYF. CDR3 nucleotide sequence: TGTGCTAGTGGTCGAATGGACAGGGTTGTCCACGAGCAGTACTTC. Full variable domain (remainder filled in from reference TRBV12-5 and TRBJ2-7): DARVTQTPRHKVTEMGQEVTMRCQPILGHNTVFWYRQTMMQGLELLAYFRNRAPLDDSGMPKDRFSAEMPDATLATLKIQPSEPRDSAVYFCASGRMDRVVHEQYFGPGTRLTVT.